The clone carrying this T cell receptor beta chain was detected only once. Its target is not known. The trim removed 6 bases at V and 4 bases at J, leaving 14 bases unmatched. From germline, CDR1 is LGHNA and CDR2 YSLEER. CDR3 length equals 17 residues. The assay was immunoSEQ multiplex PCR, and TCRdb's table has in-frame clones only and misses some. The sample yields about 2.3 million clones, less than 95% seen once. This entry is derived from a study of shared clonotypes between healthy human individuals. Study outcomes and limitations: At large depth, rarefaction still showed sorted-subset sequencing to be incomplete.

Material for sequencing was naive CD4+ T cells from PBMCs. The subset was: CD45RA+ positively selected. V gene TRBV4-3 combines with J gene TRBJ1-5; 8 bases fit TRBD1. This receptor was identified in a man aged 18 to 35 in good health. Some clones in this sample may be carry-over from other donors' samples. CDR3 nucleotides: TGCGCCAGCAGTAACCACCCCCGGGACAGGAGTAATCAGCCCCAGCATTTT. As protein: CASSNHPRDRSNQPQHF.